The 9 T cell receptor beta chains presented below share a single source sample, sequenced in a study of cytomegalovirus exposure and HLA in healthy donors (dated by TCRdb to between 2016 and 2019). Library creation used the immunoSEQ multiplex PCR assay. TCRdb holds this immuneACCESS table with in-frame rearrangements only. Some clones are missing; in checked studies, unresolved V genes explain under half, and the rest has no known cause. This sample is represented by 150,000 to 200,000 clones; around 88% of them were singletons. Of the sample, about 1.5% is held by the ten largest clones. Sequencing was done on a sample of PBMCs. The receptor source for this set is a woman between 18 and 29 years old in good health and CMV-seronegative.

The chain joins TRBV27 to TRBJ2-7; 8 nucleotides match TRBD2. Germline trimming cut 3 bases from V and 6 bases from J; bases unmatched to any gene: 13. The V gene's germline CDR1 is MNHEY and CDR2 SMNVEV (reference sequence). The CDR3 consists of 16 residues. The CDR3 nucleotides are TGTGCCAGCAGTTTGAAGGCCGGACTAGCCGCGGGCGAGCAGTACTTC. It specifies CASSLKAGLAAGEQYF.

This chain connects TRBV28 to TRBJ1-6, with TRBD1 matching over 8 bases. CDR1 is MDHEN, CDR2 SYDVKM, per germline. The junction had 11 bases not matched to a gene; V was cut back by 1 base and J by 6 bases. The CDR3 runs 18 residues. The DNA for the CDR3 is TGTGCCAGCAGTTTATATGGGCGGACAGGGAAGACTAATTCACCCCTCCACTTT. The encoded protein is CASSLYGRTGKTNSPLHF.

V usage is TRBV5-1 and J usage is TRBJ2-5; TRBD1 agrees at 7 bases. The CDR3 length is 13 residues. The V gene's germline CDR1 is SGHRS and CDR2 YFSETQ. V lost 4 bases, J lost 4 bases, and 4 bases stayed unmatched. This chain's CDR3 is CASSPDRVETQYF. CDR3 coding DNA: TGCGCCAGCAGCCCCGACAGGGTAGAGACCCAGTACTTC.

CDR3 in DNA: TGCGCCAGCAGTGACAAAACCTACGAGCAGTACTTC. It codes for CASSDKTYEQYF. The genes are TRBV10-1 and TRBJ2-7; D unresolved. Germline V gene lookup returns CDR1 WNHNN and CDR2 SYGVQD (reference sequence). Trimming shortened V by 3 bases and J by 2 bases, and 5 bases separated the two germline ends. The length of the CDR3 is 12 residues.

The chain combines TRBV7-3 with TRBJ2-1; D is perhaps TRBD1 (5 bases). CDR3 size: 14 residues. Per germline, CDR1 SGHTA and CDR2 FQGTGA. Trimming removed 5 bases from V and 1 base from J, with 9 bases in between. CDR3 loop: CASSGAGSYNEQFF. The CDR3 nucleotides read TGTGCCAGCAGCGGGGCTGGGTCCTACAATGAGCAGTTCTTC.

This chain joins TRBV7-2 and TRBJ2-2; the D gene is possibly TRBD2 (7 bases). This CDR3 spans 13 amino acids. Germline-derived CDR1 and CDR2 are SGHTA and FQGNSA. V shed 5 bases and J shed 7 bases, with 11 bases lying between them. CDR3 in DNA: TGTGCCAGCAGCCCCGGGGGGCGCGGGGAGCTGTTTTTT. This encodes CASSPGGRGELFF.

The rearrangement uses TRBV10-2 and TRBJ2-7; 11 bases are shared with TRBD2. Germline trimming cut 5 bases from V and 3 bases from J; bases unmatched to any gene: 3. The CDR3 is 14 amino acids. Germline V gene lookup returns CDR1 WSHSY and CDR2 SAAADI. CDR3 sequence (DNA): TGCGCCAGCAGTCTAGCGGGGGGTTACTACGAGCAGTACTTC. Its translation is CASSLAGGYYEQYF.

For the CDR3, the DNA is TGTGCCAGCAGTTACGGAGGACAGGGTCTCAATTCACCCCTCCACTTT. Translation: CASSYGGQGLNSPLHF. The chain employs TRBV6-5 and TRBJ1-6; 8 bases line up with TRBD1. This CDR3 is built from 16 residues. With V trimmed by 2 bases and J by 7 bases, 7 bases remained unmatched. Germline V gene lookup returns CDR1 MNHEY and CDR2 SVGAGI.

This clone was observed a single time. V usage is TRBV9 and J usage is TRBJ2-7, with a tentative D call TRBD2 (5 bases). The CDR3 is 13 amino acids. Germline loops: CDR1 SGDLS, CDR2 YYNGEE. V was clipped by 0 bases and J by 3 bases, with 7 bases between them. CDR3 coding DNA: TGTGCCAGCAGCGTAGGTGACTACTACGAGCAGTACTTC. Translated, it gives CASSVGDYYEQYF.